These T cell receptor beta chains were read from a single sample in a study of shared clonotypes between healthy human individuals. The repertoire was sequenced with immunoSEQ multiplex PCR; TCRdb's copy has only in-frame clones and lacks some. The table records some 580,000 clones, less than 98% of them present only once. The sample consisted of naive CD4+ T cells sorted from blood. Receptor source: a woman aged 30 to 39 in good health. Each CDR3 is given with its conserved first and last residue. The D gene is left open where the match is weak.

V: TRBV15; J: TRBJ2-1; D: TRBD2; DNA: TGTGCCACCAGCAAAGGACTAGCGGGAGCTGAGCAGTTCTTC; CDR3: CATSKGLAGAEQFF
V: TRBV10-1; J: TRBJ2-1; D: TRBD2; DNA: TGCGCCAGCAGTGAGTGGCTAGCGGGAGTCAACAATGAGCAGTTCTTC; CDR3: CASSEWLAGVNNEQFF
V: TRBV7-2; J: TRBJ2-1; D: -; DNA: TGTGCCAGCAGGCAAAACCTAGCTCGGGGCAATGAGCAGTTCTTC; CDR3: CASRQNLARGNEQFF
V: TRBV27; J: TRBJ1-4; D: -; DNA: TGTGCCAGCAGTTTATGGAGTGGGGGGCAGGGGCGTGAAAAACTGTTTTTT; CDR3: CASSLWSGGQGREKLFF
V: TRBV5-1; J: TRBJ1-2; D: -; DNA: TGCGCCAGCAGCCTTGGGAAGTCAGATACCTACACCTTC; CDR3: CASSLGKSDTYTF
V: TRBV18; J: TRBJ2-7; D: -; DNA: TGTGCCAGCTCTCCTGTATCCGGGGTTCTGCGTCAGTACTTC; CDR3: CASSPVSGVLRQYF
V: TRBV6-4; J: TRBJ2-4; D: -; DNA: TGTGCCAGCAGTTACGACCGCCACAGCATTCAGTACTTC; CDR3: CASSYDRHSIQYF
V: TRBV2; J: TRBJ1-5; D: TRBD1; DNA: TGTGCCAGCAGTCGTCCGGGACAGGAGAATCAGCCCCAGCATTTT; CDR3: CASSRPGQENQPQHF
V: TRBV28; J: TRBJ1-4; D: -; DNA: TGTGCCAGCAGCTCAGGGCCAACTAATGAAAAACTGTTTTTT; CDR3: CASSSGPTNEKLFF
V: TRBV14; J: TRBJ1-1; D: -; DNA: TGTGCCAGTTCCAGACAGGTTAACACTGAAGCTTTCTTT; CDR3: CASSRQVNTEAFF
V: TRBV12-5; J: TRBJ2-3; D: TRBD2; DNA: TGTGCTAGTGGTTCCGGACTAGCGAGGCGCACAGATACGCAGTATTTT; CDR3: CASGSGLARRTDTQYF
V: TRBV5-4; J: TRBJ1-3; D: -; DNA: TGTGCCAGCAGCTTGGGTTTATCCCGGGAACCCTCTGGAAACACCATATATTTT; CDR3: CASSLGLSREPSGNTIYF
V: TRBV14; J: TRBJ2-3; D: -; DNA: TGTGCCAGCAGCCGCAAGATGGGTGGAGATACGCAGTATTTT; CDR3: CASSRKMGGDTQYF
V: TRBV10-1; J: TRBJ2-7; D: TRBD1; DNA: TGCGCCAGCAGCCCAGAAGGACAGGACTCCTACGAGCAGTACTTC; CDR3: CASSPEGQDSYEQYF
V: TRBV13; J: TRBJ2-5; D: TRBD2; DNA: TGTGCCAGCAGCAATCCGGGACTAGGAGCGGGGTCCCAGTACTTC; CDR3: CASSNPGLGAGSQYF
V: TRBV28; J: TRBJ2-5; D: -; DNA: TGTGCCAGCAGTTTGACAGGAGCCCAAGAGACCCAGTACTTC; CDR3: CASSLTGAQETQYF
V: TRBV27; J: TRBJ2-2; D: TRBD1; DNA: TGTGCCAGCCAGCAGGGGGCGCGGACCGGGGAGCTGTTTTTT; CDR3: CASQQGARTGELFF